These 5 T cell receptor beta chains share one sample of origin, sequenced in a study of blood T cell repertoires in COVID-19. TCRdb keeps only in-frame clones here, not all; method: immunoSEQ multiplex PCR. The data contain fewer than 400,000 clones, more than 75% of them singletons. Material: peripheral blood. The source of these receptors is a human donor in a cohort sampled during active COVID-19.

A few counts support this clone. CDR3 amino acids: CASSDSGASGSNEQFF. The CDR3 DNA reads as TGTGCCAGCAGTGATTCAGGGGCTAGCGGGAGTAATGAGCAGTTCTTC. The rearrangement uses TRBV2 and TRBJ2-1; 10 bases map to TRBD2. After removal of 3 bases from V and 7 bases from J, the junction contained 9 bases not matched to a gene. Per germline, CDR1 SNHLY and CDR2 FYNNEI. CDR3 size: 16 residues.

This clone was observed a single time. This rearrangement joins TRBV6-6 to TRBJ2-3; TRBD1 is a possible D gene (6 bases). Trimming pared 5 bases from V and 7 bases from J, leaving 25 bases between. The CDR3 length is 17 residues. Germline loops: CDR1 MNHNY, CDR2 SVGAGI (reference sequence). The CDR3 DNA reads as TGTGCCAGCAGTCGACAGGCCCCCACCACGGCACACTATACGCAGTATTTT. It codes for CASSRQAPTTAHYTQYF.

The V call is TRBV4-2, the J call TRBJ2-5, with TRBD2 identical over 7 bases. CDR1 is LGHNA, CDR2 YNFKEQ, per germline. Trimming cost V 3 bases and J 4 bases; bases outside gene matches: 8. The CDR3 is 15 amino acids. DNA for the CDR3: TGTGCCAGCAGCCAGACTAGCCGGTTCGCAGAGACCCAGTACTTC. Translating it yields CASSQTSRFAETQYF.

Only one count was recorded for this clone. The rearrangement joins TRBV6-5 to TRBJ2-2, with TRBD2 matching over 8 bases. Germline CDR1 MNHEY, CDR2 SVGAGI. Trimming cost V 6 bases and J 4 bases; bases outside gene matches: 7. The CDR3 runs 15 residues. The DNA for the CDR3 is TGTGCCAGCAGCTTCAGCGGGAGACCCACCGGGGAGCTGTTTTTT. Translating gives CASSFSGRPTGELFF.

This clone has only a few counts. The chain recombines TRBV7-3 with TRBJ2-2; D not certain. Germline V lookup: CDR1 SGHTA, CDR2 FQGTGA. Trimming removed 5 bases at V and 0 bases at J, with 7 bases between. The CDR3 covers 14 residues. Here the CDR3 DNA reads TGTGCCAGCAGCCCCCCGGCGAACACCGGGGAGCTGTTTTTT. Residues: CASSPPANTGELFF.